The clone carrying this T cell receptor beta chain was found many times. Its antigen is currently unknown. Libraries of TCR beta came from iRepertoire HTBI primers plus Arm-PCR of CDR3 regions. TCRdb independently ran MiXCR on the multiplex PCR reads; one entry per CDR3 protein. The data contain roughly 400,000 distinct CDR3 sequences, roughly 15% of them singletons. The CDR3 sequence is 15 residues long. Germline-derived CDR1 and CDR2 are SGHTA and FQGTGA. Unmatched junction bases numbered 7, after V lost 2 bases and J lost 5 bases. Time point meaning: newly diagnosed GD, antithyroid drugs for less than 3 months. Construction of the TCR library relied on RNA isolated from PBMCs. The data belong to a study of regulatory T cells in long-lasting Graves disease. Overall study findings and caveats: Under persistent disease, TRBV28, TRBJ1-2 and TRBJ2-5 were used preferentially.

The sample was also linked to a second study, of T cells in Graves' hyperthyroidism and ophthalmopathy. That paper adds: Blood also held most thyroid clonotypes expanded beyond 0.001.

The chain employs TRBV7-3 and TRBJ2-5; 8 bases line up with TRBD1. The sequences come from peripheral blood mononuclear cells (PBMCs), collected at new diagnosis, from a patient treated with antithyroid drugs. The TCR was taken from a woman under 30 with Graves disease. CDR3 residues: CASSLFGQGAETQYF. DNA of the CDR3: TGTGCCAGCAGCTTATTCGGGCAGGGGGCCGAGACCCAGTACTTC.